These 4 T cell receptor beta chains share one sample of origin, sequenced in a study of blood T cell repertoires in COVID-19. The protocol was immunoSEQ multiplex PCR, while the TCRdb copy is restricted to in-frame clones and leaves out a portion. The sample consists of 150,000 to 200,000 clones, roughly 84% of them appearing once. The sample taken for sequencing was peripheral blood. The receptors shown here come from a man aged 45-65 years with active or convalescent COVID-19.

The rearrangement uses TRBV7-8 and TRBJ2-2; D may be TRBD1 (5 bases). Germline V gene data show CDR1 as SGHVS and CDR2 as FQNEAQ. This CDR3 is 13 amino acids long. V shed 5 bases and J shed 7 bases, with 11 bases lying between them. The CDR3 DNA is TGTGCCAGCAGCATACAGGCTGTCGGGGAGCTGTTTTTT. Its protein is CASSIQAVGELFF.

V is TRBV7-3 and J is TRBJ2-2; 9 positions match TRBD1. Germline CDR1 SGHTA, CDR2 FQGTGA. This CDR3 is 15 amino acids long. The V and J ends lost 5 bases and 5 bases, in that order; junction bases with no gene match: 6. The CDR3 reads CASSTTGGRTGELFF. The CDR3 nucleotides read TGTGCCAGCAGCACGACAGGGGGAAGGACCGGGGAGCTGTTTTTT.

This chain uses TRBV7-3 with TRBJ2-5, with D perhaps matching TRBD2 (7 bases). This CDR3 is 16 amino acids long. V was cut by 5 bases and J by 2 bases, with 18 bases left in between. The V gene's germline CDR1 is SGHTA and CDR2 FQGTGA. DNA for the CDR3: TGTGCCAGCAGCCCAAGGGGGGGGCTTCAACAAGAGACCCAGTACTTC. Its protein is CASSPRGGLQQETQYF.

V is TRBV5-1 and J is TRBJ1-6; the match to TRBD1 covers 7 bases. The CDR3 loop spans 17 amino acids. Germline V lookup: CDR1 SGHRS, CDR2 YFSETQ. Trimming removed 4 bases from V and 7 bases from J; junction bases left unmatched: 14. CDR3 residues: CASSLASGTASNSPLHF. Written as DNA, the CDR3 is TGCGCCAGCAGCCTGGCCTCCGGGACAGCCTCAAATTCACCCCTCCACTTT.